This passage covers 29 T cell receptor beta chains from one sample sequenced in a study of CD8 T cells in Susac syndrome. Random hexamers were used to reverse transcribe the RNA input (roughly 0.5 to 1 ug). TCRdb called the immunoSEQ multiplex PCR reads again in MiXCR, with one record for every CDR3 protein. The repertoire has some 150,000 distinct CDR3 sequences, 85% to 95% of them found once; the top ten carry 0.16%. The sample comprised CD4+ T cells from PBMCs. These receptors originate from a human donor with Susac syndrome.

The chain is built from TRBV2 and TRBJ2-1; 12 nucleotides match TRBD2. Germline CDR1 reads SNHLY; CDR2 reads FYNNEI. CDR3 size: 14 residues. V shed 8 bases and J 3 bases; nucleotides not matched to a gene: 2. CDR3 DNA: TGTGCCAGCCGACTAGCGGGGGACTACAATGAGCAGTTCTTC. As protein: CASRLAGDYNEQFF.

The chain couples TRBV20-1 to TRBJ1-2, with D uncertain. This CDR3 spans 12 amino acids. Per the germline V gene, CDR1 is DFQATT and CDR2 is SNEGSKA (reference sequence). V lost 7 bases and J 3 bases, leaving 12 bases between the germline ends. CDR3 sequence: CSVTDGDYGYTF. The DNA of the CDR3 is TGCAGTGTGACCGACGGAGACTATGGCTACACCTTC.

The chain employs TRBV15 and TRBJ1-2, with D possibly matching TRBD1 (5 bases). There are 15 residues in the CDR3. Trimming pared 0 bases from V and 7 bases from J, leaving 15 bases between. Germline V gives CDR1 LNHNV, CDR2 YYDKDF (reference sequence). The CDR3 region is CATSRDQGQVGGYTF. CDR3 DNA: TGTGCCACCAGCAGAGATCAGGGCCAGGTTGGTGGCTACACCTTC.

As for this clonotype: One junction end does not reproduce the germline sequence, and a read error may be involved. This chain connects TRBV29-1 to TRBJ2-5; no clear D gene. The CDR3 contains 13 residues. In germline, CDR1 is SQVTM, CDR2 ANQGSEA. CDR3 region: CSVEGPDGEAQYF. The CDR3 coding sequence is TGCAGCGTTGAAGGTCCCGATGGAGAGGCCCAGTACTTC. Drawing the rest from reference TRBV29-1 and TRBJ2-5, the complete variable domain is SAVISQKPSRDICQRGTSLTIQCQVDSQVTMMFWYRQQPGQSLTLIATANQGSEATYESGFVIDKFPISRPNLTFSTLTVSNMSPEDSSIYLCSVEGPDGEAQYFGPGTRLLVL.

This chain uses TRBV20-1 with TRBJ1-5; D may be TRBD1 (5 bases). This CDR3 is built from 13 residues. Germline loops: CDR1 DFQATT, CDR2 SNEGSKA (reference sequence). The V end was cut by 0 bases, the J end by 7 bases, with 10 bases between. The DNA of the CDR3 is TGCAGTGCTAGAGAGGGGGGGGAACAGCCCCAGCATTTT. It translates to CSAREGGEQPQHF.

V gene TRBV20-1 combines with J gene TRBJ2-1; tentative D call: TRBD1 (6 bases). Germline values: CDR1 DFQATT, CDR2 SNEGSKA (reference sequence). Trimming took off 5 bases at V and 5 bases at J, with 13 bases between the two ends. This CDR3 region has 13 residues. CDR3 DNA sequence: TGCAGTGCTTTTACCGGGACACACAATGAGCAGTTCTTC. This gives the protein CSAFTGTHNEQFF.

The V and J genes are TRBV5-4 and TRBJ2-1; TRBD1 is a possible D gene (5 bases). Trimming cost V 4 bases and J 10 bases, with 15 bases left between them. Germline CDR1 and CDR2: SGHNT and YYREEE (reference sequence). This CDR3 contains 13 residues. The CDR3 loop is CASSADSVGEQFF. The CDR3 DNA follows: TGTGCCAGCAGCGCTGACAGCGTGGGGGAGCAGTTCTTC.

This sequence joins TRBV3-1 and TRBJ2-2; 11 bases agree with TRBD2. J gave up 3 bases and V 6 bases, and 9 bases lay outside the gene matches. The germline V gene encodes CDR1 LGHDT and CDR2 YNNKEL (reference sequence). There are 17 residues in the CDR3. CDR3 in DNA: TGTGCCAGCAGTCAACCTAGCGGGGGGAAGGACACCGGGGAGCTGTTTTTT. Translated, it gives CASSQPSGGKDTGELFF.

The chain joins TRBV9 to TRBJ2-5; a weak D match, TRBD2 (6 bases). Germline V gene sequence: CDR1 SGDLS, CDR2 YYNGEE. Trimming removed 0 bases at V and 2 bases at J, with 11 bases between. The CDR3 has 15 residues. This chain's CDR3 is CASSVAGTSQETQYF. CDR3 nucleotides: TGTGCCAGCAGCGTAGCCGGGACTTCACAAGAGACCCAGTACTTC.

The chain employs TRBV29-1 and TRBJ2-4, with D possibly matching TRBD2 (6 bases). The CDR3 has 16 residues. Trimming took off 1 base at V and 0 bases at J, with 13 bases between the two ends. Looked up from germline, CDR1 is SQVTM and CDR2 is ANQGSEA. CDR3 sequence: CSVEAQPGLAKNIQYF. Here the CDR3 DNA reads TGCAGCGTTGAAGCCCAACCGGGACTAGCCAAAAACATTCAGTACTTC.

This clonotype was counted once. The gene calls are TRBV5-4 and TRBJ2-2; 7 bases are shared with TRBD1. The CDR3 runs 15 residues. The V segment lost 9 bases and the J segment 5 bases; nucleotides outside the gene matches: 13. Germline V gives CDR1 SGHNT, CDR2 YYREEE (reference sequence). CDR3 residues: CATFSGTAITGELFF. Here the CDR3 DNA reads TGTGCCACCTTTTCCGGGACAGCGATAACCGGGGAGCTGTTTTTT.

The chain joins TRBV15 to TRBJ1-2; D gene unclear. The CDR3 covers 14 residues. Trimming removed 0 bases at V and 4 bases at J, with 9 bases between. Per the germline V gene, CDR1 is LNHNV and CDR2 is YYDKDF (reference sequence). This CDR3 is CATSRDRGSYGYTF. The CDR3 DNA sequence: TGTGCCACCAGCAGAGATCGAGGCTCCTATGGCTACACCTTC.

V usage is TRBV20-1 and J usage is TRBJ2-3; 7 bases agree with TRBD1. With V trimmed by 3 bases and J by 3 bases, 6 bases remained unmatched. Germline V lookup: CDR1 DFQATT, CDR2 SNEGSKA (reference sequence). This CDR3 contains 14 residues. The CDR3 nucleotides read TGCAGTGCTAGGGAACAGGGGCGGACAGATACGCAGTATTTT. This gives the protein CSAREQGRTDTQYF.

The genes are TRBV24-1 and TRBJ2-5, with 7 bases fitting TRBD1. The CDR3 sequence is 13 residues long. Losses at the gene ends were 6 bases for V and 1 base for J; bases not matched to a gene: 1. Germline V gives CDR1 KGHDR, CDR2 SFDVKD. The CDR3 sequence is CATSRTGQETQYF. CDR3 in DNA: TGTGCCACCAGTAGGACAGGCCAAGAGACCCAGTACTTC.

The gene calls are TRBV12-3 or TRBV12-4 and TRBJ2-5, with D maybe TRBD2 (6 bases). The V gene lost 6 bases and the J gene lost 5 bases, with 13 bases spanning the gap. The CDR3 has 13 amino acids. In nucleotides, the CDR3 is TGTGCCAGCAGACCCGGGACTTGGGAGACCCAGTACTTC. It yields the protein CASRPGTWETQYF.

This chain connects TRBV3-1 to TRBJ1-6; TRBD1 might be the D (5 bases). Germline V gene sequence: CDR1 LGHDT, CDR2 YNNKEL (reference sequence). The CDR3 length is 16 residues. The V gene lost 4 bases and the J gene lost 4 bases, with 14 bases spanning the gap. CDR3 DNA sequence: TGTGCCAGCAGCCGAGGACAAGGGGAGTATAATTCACCCCTCCACTTT. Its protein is CASSRGQGEYNSPLHF. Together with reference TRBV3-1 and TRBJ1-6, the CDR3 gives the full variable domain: DTAVSQTPKYLVTQMGNDKSIKCEQNLGHDTMYWYKQDSKKFLKIMFSYNNKELIINETVPNRFSPKSPDKAHLNLHINSLELGDSAVYFCASSRGQGEYNSPLHFGNGTRLTVT.

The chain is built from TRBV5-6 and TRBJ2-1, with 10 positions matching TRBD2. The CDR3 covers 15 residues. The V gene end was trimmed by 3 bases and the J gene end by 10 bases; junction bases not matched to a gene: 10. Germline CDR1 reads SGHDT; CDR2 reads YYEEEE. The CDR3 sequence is CASSSSGGARWEQFF. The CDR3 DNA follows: TGTGCCAGCAGCTCAAGCGGGGGGGCACGGTGGGAGCAGTTCTTC.

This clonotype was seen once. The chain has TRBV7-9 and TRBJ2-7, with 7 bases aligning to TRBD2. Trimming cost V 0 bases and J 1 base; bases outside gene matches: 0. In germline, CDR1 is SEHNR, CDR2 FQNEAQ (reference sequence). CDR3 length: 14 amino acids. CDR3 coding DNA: TGTGCCAGCAGCTTAGCGCGGGGGTCCTACGAGCAGTACTTC. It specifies CASSLARGSYEQYF.

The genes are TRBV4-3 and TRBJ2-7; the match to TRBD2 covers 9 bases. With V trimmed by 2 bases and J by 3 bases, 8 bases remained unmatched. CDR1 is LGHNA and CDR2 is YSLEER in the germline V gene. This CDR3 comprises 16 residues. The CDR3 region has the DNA TGCGCCAGCAGCCAATCTCTAGCGGGGTTTAACTACGAGCAGTACTTC. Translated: CASSQSLAGFNYEQYF.

For the CDR3, the DNA is TGTGACGAGAGGGGGATCAATCAGCCCCAGCATTTT. Protein sequence: CDERGINQPQHF. V and J are TRBV5-6 and TRBJ1-5; tentatively, D is TRBD1 (6 bases). Per the germline V gene, CDR1 is SGHDT and CDR2 is YYEEEE. The CDR3 totals 12 residues.

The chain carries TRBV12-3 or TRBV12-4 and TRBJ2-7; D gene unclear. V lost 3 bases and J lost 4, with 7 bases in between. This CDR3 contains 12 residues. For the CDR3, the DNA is TGTGCCAGCAGTTTCTTTAGATACGAGCAGTACTTC. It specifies CASSFFRYEQYF.

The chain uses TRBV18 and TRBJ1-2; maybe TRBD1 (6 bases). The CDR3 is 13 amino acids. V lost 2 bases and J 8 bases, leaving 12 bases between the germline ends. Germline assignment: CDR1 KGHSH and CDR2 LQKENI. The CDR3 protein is CASSPYREKGYTF. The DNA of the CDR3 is TGTGCCAGCTCACCATACAGGGAAAAGGGCTACACCTTC.

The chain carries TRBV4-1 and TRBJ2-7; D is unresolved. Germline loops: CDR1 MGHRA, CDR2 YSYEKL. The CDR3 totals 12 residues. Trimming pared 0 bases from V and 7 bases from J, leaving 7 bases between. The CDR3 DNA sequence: TGCGCCAGCAGCCAAGACTTAGCAGAGCAGTACTTC. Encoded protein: CASSQDLAEQYF.

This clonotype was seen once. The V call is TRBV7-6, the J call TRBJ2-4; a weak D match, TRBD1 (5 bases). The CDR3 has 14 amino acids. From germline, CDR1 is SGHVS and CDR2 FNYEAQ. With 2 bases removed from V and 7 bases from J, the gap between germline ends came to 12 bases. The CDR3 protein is CASSLRAGSNIQYF. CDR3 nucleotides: TGTGCCAGCAGCTTACGGGCAGGGTCTAACATTCAGTACTTC.

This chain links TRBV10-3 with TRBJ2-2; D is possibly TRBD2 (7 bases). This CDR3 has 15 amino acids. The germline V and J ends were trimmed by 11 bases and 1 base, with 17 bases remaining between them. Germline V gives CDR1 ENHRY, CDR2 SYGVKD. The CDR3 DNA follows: TGTGCCGTGGGGGCAGTAGCGGGGAACACCGGGGAGCTGTTTTTT. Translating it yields CAVGAVAGNTGELFF.

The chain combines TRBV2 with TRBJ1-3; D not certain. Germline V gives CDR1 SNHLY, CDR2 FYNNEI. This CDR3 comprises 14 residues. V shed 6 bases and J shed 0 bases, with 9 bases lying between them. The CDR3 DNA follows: TGTGCCAGCAGCGCCGGAAGCTCTGGAAACACCATATATTTT. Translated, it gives CASSAGSSGNTIYF. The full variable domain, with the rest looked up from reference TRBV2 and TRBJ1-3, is EPEVTQTPSHQVTQMGQEVILRCVPISNHLYFYWYRQILGQKVEFLVSFYNNEISEKSEIFDDQFSVERPDGSNFTLKIRSTKLEDSAMYFCASSAGSSGNTIYFGEGSWLTVV.

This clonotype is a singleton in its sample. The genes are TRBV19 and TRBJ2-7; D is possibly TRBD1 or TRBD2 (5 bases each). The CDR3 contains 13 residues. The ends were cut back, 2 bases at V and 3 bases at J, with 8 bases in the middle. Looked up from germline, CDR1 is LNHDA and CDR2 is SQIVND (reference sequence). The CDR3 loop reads CASSIRDRYEQYF. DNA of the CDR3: TGTGCCAGTAGTATACGGGACCGCTACGAGCAGTACTTC.

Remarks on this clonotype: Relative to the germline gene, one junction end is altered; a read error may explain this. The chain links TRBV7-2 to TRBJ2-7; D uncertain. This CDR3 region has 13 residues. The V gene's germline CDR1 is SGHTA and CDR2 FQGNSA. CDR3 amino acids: CASSLVPQYGQYF. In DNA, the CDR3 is TGTGCCAGCAGCTTAGTCCCCCAATACGGGCAGTACTTC.

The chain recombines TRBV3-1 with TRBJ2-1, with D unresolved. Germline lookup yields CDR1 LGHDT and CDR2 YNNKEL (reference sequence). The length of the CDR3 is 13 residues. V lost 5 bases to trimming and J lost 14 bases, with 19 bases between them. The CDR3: CASSSVQTRLEFF. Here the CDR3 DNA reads TGTGCCAGCAGCTCAGTGCAGACGAGGCTGGAGTTCTTC.